This T cell receptor beta chain originates from a study of T cells in Graves' hyperthyroidism and ophthalmopathy. Study results and caveats: The majority of expanded thyroid clonotypes above 0.001 also appeared in blood. Stable hyperthyroidism and ophthalmopathy were separated using 13 V-J signatures.

Amplification targeted TCR beta CDR3 regions from RNA transcripts. HTBI primers were used for first-round RT-PCR of the TCR CDR3. TCRdb called the multiplex PCR reads again in MiXCR, with one record for every CDR3 protein. The sample records about 700,000 distinct CDR3 sequences, roughly 46% being singletons. Patients showing uncontrolled infection, other autoimmune disease, pregnancy or lactation were ineligible. Clinical symptoms, serum thyroxine, TRAb, thyroid ultrasound and orbital computed tomography informed diagnoses. Of note for this clonotype: Its antigen is not identified.

The CDR3 consists of 15 residues. Germline trimming cut 5 bases from V and 7 bases from J; bases unmatched to any gene: 6. Germline CDR1 reads LNHNV; CDR2 reads YYDKDF (reference sequence). The material sequenced was peripheral blood or thyroid tissue (not recorded which). This sequence joins TRBV15 and TRBJ1-4, with TRBD1 matching over 11 bases. The clonotype was recovered from an adult man with Graves' disease, either hyperthyroidism or ophthalmopathy (not recorded which). CDR3 nucleotide sequence: TGTGCCACCAGCGATCTCGGGACAGGGGGTGAAAAACTGTTTTTT. It encodes CATSDLGTGGEKLFF.